One sample yielded the 21 T cell receptor beta chains listed below, sequenced in a study of T-cell memory formation after mild COVID-19. TCRdb reanalysed the 5' RACE reads using MiXCR and keeps one entry per CDR3 protein. This table holds around 500,000 distinct CDR3 sequences, about 20% found once. Sequencing was carried out using PBMCs or a T cell subset sorted from them (not recorded which). These receptors all come from an adult woman who had mild COVID-19 (a few samples of this study predate the infection). Cell type and time point are not known.

This clonotype was seen more than once but under ten times. The chain combines TRBV12-3 or TRBV12-4 with TRBJ1-1; D is undetermined. V shed 0 bases and J shed 0 bases, with 8 bases lying between them. The CDR3 contains 15 residues. CDR3 sequence (DNA): TGTGCCAGCAGTTTAGCGCAGACCTTGAACACTGAAGCTTTCTTT. Its translation: CASSLAQTLNTEAFF.

There are a few counts of this clonotype. V gene TRBV3-1 combines with J gene TRBJ2-1; tentatively, D is TRBD2 (6 bases). The germline V gene has CDR1 LGHDT and CDR2 YNNKEL (reference sequence). The CDR3 is 15 residues long. The germline V and J ends were trimmed by 0 bases and 5 bases, with 11 bases remaining between them. The CDR3, as DNA: TGTGCCAGCAGCCAAGAAGGCCTAGCGAACAATGAGCAGTTCTTC. Its protein is CASSQEGLANNEQFF.

This clonotype was recorded a few times. The V and J genes are TRBV10-3 and TRBJ1-3; maybe TRBD1 (5 bases). Per the germline V gene, CDR1 is ENHRY and CDR2 is SYGVKD. Trimming removed 9 bases from V and 0 bases from J, with 12 bases in between. The CDR3 spans 14 residues. The CDR3 loop is CAIDQGISGNTIYF. The CDR3 DNA reads TGTGCCATTGACCAGGGTATCTCTGGAAACACCATATATTTT.

CDR3 sequence reads: CASSLVYSRTDPNYGYTF. CDR3 sequence (DNA): TGCGCCAGCAGCTTGGTGTATTCTAGGACAGATCCTAACTATGGCTACACCTTC. This chain uses TRBV5-1 with TRBJ1-2; perhaps TRBD1 as D (6 bases). The ends were cut back, 0 bases at V and 0 bases at J, with 18 bases in the middle. The length of the CDR3 is 18 residues. Germline V gene lookup returns CDR1 SGHRS and CDR2 YFSETQ. Full variable domain (missing parts from reference TRBV5-1 and TRBJ1-2): KAGVTQTPRYLIKTRGQQVTLSCSPISGHRSVSWYQQTPGQGLQFLFEYFSETQRNKGNFPGRFSGRQFSNSRSEMNVSTLELGDSALYLCASSLVYSRTDPNYGYTFGSGTRLTVV.

The chain links TRBV11-3 to TRBJ2-2; D is possibly TRBD1 (5 bases). Per the germline V gene, CDR1 is SGHNT and CDR2 is YENEEA. The V end lost 1 base, the J end lost 3 bases, and 12 bases lay between the germline ends. The CDR3 has 16 amino acids. For the CDR3, the DNA is TGTGCCAGCAGCTTAGGAGGCCAGGGATACACCGGGGAGCTGTTTTTT. Translating gives CASSLGGQGYTGELFF.

DNA of the CDR3: TGTGCCAGCAGCGGTAGGACTAGCGGGGGGCAGTTTCCGGGCACAGATACGCAGTATTTT. Protein sequence: CASSGRTSGGQFPGTDTQYF. This chain uses TRBV7-6 with TRBJ2-3, with 14 bases lining up with TRBD2. Germline loops: CDR1 SGHVS, CDR2 FNYEAQ. The V gene end was trimmed by 5 bases and the J gene end by 1 base; junction bases not matched to a gene: 14. The CDR3 has 20 amino acids.

The J gene is TRBJ2-3, the V gene TRBV24-1; 7 bases are shared with TRBD1. V was pared by 1 base and J by 5 bases, with 5 bases of the junction left unmatched. Looked up from germline, CDR1 is KGHDR and CDR2 is SFDVKD. This CDR3 has 15 residues. Written as DNA, the CDR3 is TGTGCCACCAGTGATTTCTACAGGGGTAGAGATACGCAGTATTTT. Protein: CATSDFYRGRDTQYF.

This clonotype appeared a few times. The chain links TRBV7-3 to TRBJ2-7; 9 nucleotides align to TRBD2. The CDR3 is 15 residues long. CDR1 is SGHTA, CDR2 FQGTGA, per germline. This CDR3 reads CASSLNRSRGTSLAV. The CDR3 DNA is TGTGCCAGCAGCTTAAACCGGTCCCGGGGGACTAGCTTAGCCGTC.

The chain joins TRBV19 to TRBJ1-2; tentative D call: TRBD1 (6 bases). CDR1 is LNHDA and CDR2 is SQIVND in the germline V gene (reference sequence). V lost 6 bases and J 7 bases, leaving 12 bases between the germline ends. The CDR3 loop spans 12 amino acids. CDR3 DNA: TGTGCCAGTAGCCAGCAGGGGACTGGCTACACCTTC. This translates into CASSQQGTGYTF.

This clonotype appeared a few times. V is TRBV5-6 and J is TRBJ2-1; D is perhaps TRBD2 (5 bases). The germline V and J ends were trimmed by 1 base and 5 bases, with 10 bases remaining between them. This CDR3 is built from 14 residues. The V gene's germline CDR1 is SGHDT and CDR2 YYEEEE. CDR3 sequence reads: CASSLYGLHNEQFF. The CDR3 DNA sequence: TGTGCCAGCAGCTTGTACGGACTGCACAATGAGCAGTTCTTC. Using reference TRBV5-6 and TRBJ2-1 for the parts outside the CDR3, the full variable domain is DAGVTQSPTHLIKTRGQQVTLRCSPKSGHDTVSWYQQALGQGPQFIFQYYEEEERQRGNFPDRFSGHQFPNYSSELNVNALLLGDSALYLCASSLYGLHNEQFFGPGTRLTVL.

V usage is TRBV30 and J usage is TRBJ2-5; possible D gene TRBD1, 5 bases. The CDR3 spans 13 residues. CDR1 is GTSNPN, CDR2 SVGIG, per germline (reference sequence). V dropped 2 bases and J dropped 6 bases, with 13 bases sitting between them. The CDR3 DNA sequence: TGTGCCTGGAGTCAGACAGTACTGAAGACCCAGTACTTC. This gives the protein CAWSQTVLKTQYF. The entire variable domain, with the rest obtained from reference TRBV30 and TRBJ2-5, is as follows: SQTIHQWPATLVQPVGSPLSLECTVEGTSNPNLYWYRQAAGRGLQLLFYSVGIGQISSEVPQNLSASRPQDRQFILSSKKLLLSDSGFYLCAWSQTVLKTQYFGPGTRLLVL.

The gene calls are TRBV19 and TRBJ1-2, with TRBD1 identical over 11 bases. After removal of 6 bases from V and 8 bases from J, the junction contained 8 bases not matched to a gene. Germline V lookup: CDR1 LNHDA, CDR2 SQIVND (reference sequence). This CDR3 spans 14 amino acids. CDR3 protein: CASSSTDRGHGYTF. The CDR3 nucleotides read TGTGCCAGTAGCTCGACGGACAGGGGGCACGGCTACACCTTC.

The V call is TRBV11-3, the J call TRBJ2-1, with D unclear. The germline CDR1 and CDR2 sequences are SGHNT and YENEEA. The CDR3 has 13 amino acids. Trimming took off 0 bases at V and 9 bases at J, with 9 bases between the two ends. Here the CDR3 DNA reads TGTGCCAGCAGCTTAGATCGCGGCGGTGAGCAGTTCTTC. Protein sequence: CASSLDRGGEQFF. Combining the CDR3 with reference TRBV11-3 and TRBJ2-1 gives the whole variable domain EAGVVQSPRYKIIEKKQPVAFWCNPISGHNTLYWYLQNLGQGPELLIRYENEEAVDDSQLPKDRFSAERLKGVDSTLKIQPAELGDSAVYLCASSLDRGGEQFFGPGTRLTVL.

This clonotype showed up just a few times. J is TRBJ1-1 and V is TRBV12-3 or TRBV12-4; D is ambiguous. This CDR3 spans 13 amino acids. V was trimmed by 0 bases and J by 7 bases, leaving 9 bases between them. The chain's CDR3 is CASSLARGVEAFF. The CDR3 DNA sequence: TGTGCCAGCAGTTTAGCGCGGGGAGTTGAAGCTTTCTTT.

This clonotype was seen a few times. This chain links TRBV7-9 with TRBJ2-5; D ambiguous. The ends were cut back, 2 bases at V and 0 bases at J, with 13 bases in the middle. The CDR3 runs 16 residues. Per the germline V gene, CDR1 is SEHNR and CDR2 is FQNEAQ (reference sequence). CDR3 in DNA: TGTGCCAGCAGCTTACCTTTCGAGACCTACCAAGAGACCCAGTACTTC. Translating gives CASSLPFETYQETQYF.

This rearrangement joins TRBV20-1 to TRBJ1-4, with a tentative D call TRBD1 (5 bases). CDR1 is DFQATT and CDR2 is SNEGSKA in the germline V gene (reference sequence). V was pared by 1 base and J by 8 bases, with 14 bases between. The length of the CDR3 is 14 residues. This chain's CDR3 is CSARGRAFGEKLFF. CDR3 in DNA: TGCAGTGCTAGAGGCAGGGCCTTCGGCGAAAAACTGTTTTTT.

This clonotype was seen a few times. The CDR3 is CASSLGLLDRNEQFF. DNA of the CDR3: TGTGCCAGCAGCTTAGGGCTCCTTGATCGCAATGAGCAGTTCTTC. This chain links TRBV7-9 with TRBJ2-1; the D is unclear. The germline CDR1 and CDR2 sequences are SEHNR and FQNEAQ (reference sequence). The CDR3 is made up of 15 amino acids. Trimming removed 1 base at V and 6 bases at J, with 13 bases between.

This chain links TRBV5-8 with TRBJ2-3; 11 nucleotides agree with TRBD1. The germline CDR1 and CDR2 sequences are SGHTS and YDEGEE. The J segment lost 6 bases and the V segment lost 6 bases, leaving 9 bases of the junction unmatched. This CDR3 spans 15 amino acids. The CDR3 region is CASTRSGTGGDTQYF. The CDR3 region has the DNA TGTGCCAGCACAAGGTCCGGGACAGGGGGGGATACGCAGTATTTT. The whole variable domain, remainder taken from reference TRBV5-8 and TRBJ2-3, is EAGVTQSPTHLIKTRGQQATLRCSPISGHTSVYWYQQALGLGLQFLLWYDEGEERNRGNFPPRFSGRQFPNYSSELNVNALELEDSALYLCASTRSGTGGDTQYFGPGTRLTVL.

There are a few counts of this clonotype. The chain combines TRBV20-1 with TRBJ2-2; D may be TRBD2 (6 bases). The CDR3 is made up of 15 amino acids. The V end lost 0 bases, the J end lost 1 base, and 9 bases lay between the germline ends. Germline V gene lookup returns CDR1 DFQATT and CDR2 SNEGSKA (reference sequence). This CDR3 reads CSAREGGVNTGELFF. The CDR3 region has the DNA TGCAGTGCTAGAGAGGGGGGAGTGAACACCGGGGAGCTGTTTTTT.

This clonotype showed up just a few times. V usage is TRBV7-9 and J usage is TRBJ2-1, with D possibly TRBD1 on 6 matching bases. V was shortened by 5 bases and J by 7 bases, with 18 bases between the two germline ends. Germline CDR1 and CDR2: SEHNR and FQNEAQ (reference sequence). The length of the CDR3 is 15 residues. The CDR3, as DNA: TGTGCCAGCAGCCCGGGACAAATCCCTAGGAATGAGCAGTTCTTC. Translation: CASSPGQIPRNEQFF.

The chain recombines TRBV7-2 with TRBJ1-2, with TRBD1 matching 10 bases. The germline gives CDR1 SGHTA, CDR2 FQGNSA. The ends lost 5 bases at V and 3 bases at J; junction bases unmatched: 6. This CDR3 has 15 residues. The CDR3 coding sequence is TGTGCCAGCAGCGTACGACAGGGGGCGGACTATGGCTACACCTTC. Amino acid sequence: CASSVRQGADYGYTF. The complete variable domain, with remaining parts taken from reference TRBV7-2 and TRBJ1-2, reads GAGVSQSPSNKVTEKGKDVELRCDPISGHTALYWYRQSLGQGLEFLIYFQGNSAPDKSGLPSDRFSAERTGGSVSTLTIQRTQQEDSAVYLCASSVRQGADYGYTFGSGTRLTVV.